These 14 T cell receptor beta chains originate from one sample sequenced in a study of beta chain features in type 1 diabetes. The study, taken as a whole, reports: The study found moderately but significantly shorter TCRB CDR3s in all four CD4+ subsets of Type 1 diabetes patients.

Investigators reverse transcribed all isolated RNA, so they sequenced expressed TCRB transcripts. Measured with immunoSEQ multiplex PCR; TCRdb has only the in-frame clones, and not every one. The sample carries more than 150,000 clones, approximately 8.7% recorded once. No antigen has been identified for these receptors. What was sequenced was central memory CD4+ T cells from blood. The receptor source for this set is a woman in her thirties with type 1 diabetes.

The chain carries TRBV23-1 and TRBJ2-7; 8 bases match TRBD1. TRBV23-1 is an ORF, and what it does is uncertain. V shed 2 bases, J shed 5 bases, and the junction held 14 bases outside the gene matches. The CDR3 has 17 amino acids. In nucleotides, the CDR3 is TGCGCCAGCAGTCAAACTACTTGGACAGGGAGTAGCCACGAGCAGTACTTC. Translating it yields CASSQTTWTGSSHEQYF.

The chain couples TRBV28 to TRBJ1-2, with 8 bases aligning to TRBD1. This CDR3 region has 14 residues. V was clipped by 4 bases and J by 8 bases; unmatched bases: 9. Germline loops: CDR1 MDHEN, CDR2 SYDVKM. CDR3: CASSSGQGKIGYTF. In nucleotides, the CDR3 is TGTGCCAGCAGTTCCGGACAGGGAAAGATCGGCTACACCTTC.

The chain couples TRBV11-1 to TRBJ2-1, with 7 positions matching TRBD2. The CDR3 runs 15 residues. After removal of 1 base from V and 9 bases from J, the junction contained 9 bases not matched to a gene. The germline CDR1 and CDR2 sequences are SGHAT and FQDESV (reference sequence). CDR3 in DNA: TGTGCCAGCAGCTTAGGGTCGGGAGGTGTTACTGAGCAGTTCTTC. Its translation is CASSLGSGGVTEQFF.

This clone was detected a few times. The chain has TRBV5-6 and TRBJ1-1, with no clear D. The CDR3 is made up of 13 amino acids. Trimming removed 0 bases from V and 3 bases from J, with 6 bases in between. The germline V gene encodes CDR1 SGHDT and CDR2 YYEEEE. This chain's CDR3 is CASSLGADTEAFF. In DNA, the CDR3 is TGTGCCAGCAGCTTGGGAGCGGACACTGAAGCTTTCTTT.

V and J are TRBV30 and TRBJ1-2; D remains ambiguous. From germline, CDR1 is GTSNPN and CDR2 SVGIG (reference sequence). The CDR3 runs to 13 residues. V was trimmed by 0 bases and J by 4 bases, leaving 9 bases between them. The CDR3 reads CAWSVQSAYGYTF. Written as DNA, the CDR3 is TGTGCCTGGAGTGTACAGTCAGCCTATGGCTACACCTTC.

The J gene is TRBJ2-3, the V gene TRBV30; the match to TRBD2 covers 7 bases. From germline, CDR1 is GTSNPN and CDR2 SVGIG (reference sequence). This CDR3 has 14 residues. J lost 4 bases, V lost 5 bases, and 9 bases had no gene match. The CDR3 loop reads CAWATAGDPDTQYF. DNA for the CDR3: TGTGCCTGGGCTACTGCGGGAGATCCAGATACGCAGTATTTT.

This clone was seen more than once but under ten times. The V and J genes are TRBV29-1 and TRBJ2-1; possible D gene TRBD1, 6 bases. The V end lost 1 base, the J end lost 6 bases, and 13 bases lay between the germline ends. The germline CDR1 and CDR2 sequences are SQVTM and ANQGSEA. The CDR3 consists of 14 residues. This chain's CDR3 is CSVEGAGAANEQFF. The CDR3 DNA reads TGCAGCGTTGAAGGGGCAGGGGCGGCCAATGAGCAGTTCTTC.

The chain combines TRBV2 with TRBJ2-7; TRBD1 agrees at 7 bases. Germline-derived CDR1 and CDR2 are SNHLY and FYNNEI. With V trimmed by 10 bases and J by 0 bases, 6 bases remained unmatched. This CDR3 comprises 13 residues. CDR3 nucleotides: TGTGCCACACAGGGGTCCAGCTCCTACGAGCAGTACTTC. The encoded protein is CATQGSSSYEQYF.

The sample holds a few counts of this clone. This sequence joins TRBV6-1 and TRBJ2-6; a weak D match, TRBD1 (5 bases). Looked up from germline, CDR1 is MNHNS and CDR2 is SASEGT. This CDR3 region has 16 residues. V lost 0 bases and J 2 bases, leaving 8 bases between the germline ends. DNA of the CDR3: TGTGCCAGCAGTGAAGCTTGGGGCACTGGGGCCAACGTCCTGACTTTC. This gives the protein CASSEAWGTGANVLTF.

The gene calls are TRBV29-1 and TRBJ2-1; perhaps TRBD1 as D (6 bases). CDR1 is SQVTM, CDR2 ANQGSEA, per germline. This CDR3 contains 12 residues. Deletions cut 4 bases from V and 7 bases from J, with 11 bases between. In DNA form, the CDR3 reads TGCAGCGTTGTCAGGGGCTTTAATGAGCAGTTCTTC. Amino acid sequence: CSVVRGFNEQFF.

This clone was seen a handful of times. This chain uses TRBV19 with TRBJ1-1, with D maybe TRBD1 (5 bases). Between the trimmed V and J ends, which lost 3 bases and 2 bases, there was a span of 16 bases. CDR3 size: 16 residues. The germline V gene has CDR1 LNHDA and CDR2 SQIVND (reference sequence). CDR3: CASSISTGEPNTEAFF. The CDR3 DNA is TGTGCCAGTAGTATTTCTACGGGGGAACCTAACACTGAAGCTTTCTTT.

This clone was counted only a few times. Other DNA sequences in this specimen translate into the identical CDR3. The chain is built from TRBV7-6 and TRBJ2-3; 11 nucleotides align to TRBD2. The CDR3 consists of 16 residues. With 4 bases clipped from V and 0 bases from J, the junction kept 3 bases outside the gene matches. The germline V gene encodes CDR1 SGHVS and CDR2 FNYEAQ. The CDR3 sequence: CASSWTSGSSTDTQYF. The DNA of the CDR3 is TGTGCCAGCAGCTGGACTAGCGGGTCGAGCACAGATACGCAGTATTTT. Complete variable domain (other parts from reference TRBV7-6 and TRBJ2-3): GAGVSQSPRYKVTKRGQDVALRCDPISGHVSLYWYRQALGQGPEFLTYFNYEAQQDKSGLPNDRFSAERPEGSISTLTIQRTEQRDSAMYRCASSWTSGSSTDTQYFGPGTRLTVL.

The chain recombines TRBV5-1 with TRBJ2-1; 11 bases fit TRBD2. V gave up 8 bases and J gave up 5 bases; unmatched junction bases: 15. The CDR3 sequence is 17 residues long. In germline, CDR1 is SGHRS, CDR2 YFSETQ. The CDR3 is CASKRALLAGAHNEQFF. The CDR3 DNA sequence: TGCGCCAGTAAAAGGGCCCTACTAGCGGGAGCCCACAATGAGCAGTTCTTC. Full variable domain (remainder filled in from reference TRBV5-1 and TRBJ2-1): KAGVTQTPRYLIKTRGQQVTLSCSPISGHRSVSWYQQTPGQGLQFLFEYFSETQRNKGNFPGRFSGRQFSNSRSEMNVSTLELGDSALYLCASKRALLAGAHNEQFFGPGTRLTVL.

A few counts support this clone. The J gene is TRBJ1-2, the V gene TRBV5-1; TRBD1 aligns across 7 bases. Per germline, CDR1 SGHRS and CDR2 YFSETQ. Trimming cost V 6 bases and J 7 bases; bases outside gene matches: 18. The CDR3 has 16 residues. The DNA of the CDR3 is TGCGCCAGCAACCTCGGGACAGCTGGAGGCCGGGGTGGCTACACCTTC. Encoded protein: CASNLGTAGGRGGYTF.